This T cell receptor beta chain was identified in a study of control samples from healthy donors and cancer patients. Here immunoSEQ multiplex PCR was the method, and the copy in TCRdb shows in-frame clones only, minus some. The table lists roughly 130,000 clones, less than 95% of them singletons. The CDR3 covers 13 residues. Germline CDR1 and CDR2: SGHRS and YFSETQ. Trimming left V 1 base short and J 2 bases short, with 6 bases between. What was sequenced was blood. This TCR was sampled from a man between 18 and 29 years old in good health. The J gene is TRBJ1-2, the V gene TRBV5-1; no clear D. The CDR3 sequence: CASSLTMNYGYTF. The CDR3 region has the DNA TGCGCCAGCAGCTTGACGATGAACTATGGCTACACCTTC.